Described below is a single T cell receptor (beta chain) sequence and its context. V lost 5 bases and J lost 5, with 13 bases in between. The germline V gene has CDR1 ENHRY and CDR2 SYGVKD. The CDR3 sequence is 13 residues long. The data were taken from a study of blood T cell repertoires in COVID-19. Clones were sequenced by immunoSEQ multiplex PCR, and TCRdb holds only the in-frame ones, with some missing. The sample comprises approximately 390,000 clones, around nine tenths of which are singletons, and roughly 10% rests with the top ten. Everyone who took part was roughly 18 to 89 years old, and they came from 24 US areas.

The sequenced sample consisted of PBMCs or T cells enriched from blood (not recorded which). The receptor's source is a woman aged 50 to 60 who had recovered from COVID-19. V and J are TRBV10-3 and TRBJ2-7; D might be TRBD2 (6 bases). The CDR3 DNA follows: TGTGCCATCAGTACGGGACTCACGGACGAGCAGTACTTC. Amino acids: CAISTGLTDEQYF.